This T cell receptor (beta chain) was captured by sequencing in a study of blood T cell repertoires in COVID-19. Assay used: immunoSEQ multiplex PCR; TCRdb lists only in-frame clones, some missing. The table lists about 35,000 clones, roughly four fifths of them singletons. The sequenced material came from peripheral blood. This clonotype was obtained from a man aged 80 or over with active or convalescent COVID-19.

The CDR3 loop is CASSQDQGEISYNEQFF. CDR3 in DNA: TGCGCCAGCAGCCAAGATCAGGGGGAGATCTCCTACAATGAGCAGTTCTTC. The chain joins TRBV4-3 to TRBJ2-1; 7 bases agree with TRBD1. Unmatched junction bases numbered 5, after V lost 0 bases and J lost 0 bases. The length of the CDR3 is 17 residues. CDR1 and CDR2 (germline): LGHNA, YSLEER.